Listed below are T cell receptor beta chains from one sample, sequenced in a study of T-cell memory formation after mild COVID-19. TCRdb called the 5' RACE reads again in MiXCR, with one record for every CDR3 protein. The table records just over 400,000 distinct CDR3 sequences, less than 25% of them present only once. The specimen sequenced was PBMCs or a T cell subset sorted from them (not recorded which). The receptors were gathered from an adult woman who had mild COVID-19 (a few samples of this study predate the infection). Cell type and time point are not known. The CDR3 runs from the conserved cysteine through the conserved F or W. The D gene is left open where the match is weak. For some rows the clone size is stated as once, few or many, or as a class when expanded; others skip it.

j_call,clone_size,d_call,v_call,cdr3_nt,cdr3_aa
TRBJ2-7,.,.,TRBV12-3/TRBV12-4,TGTGCCAGCAGTTTCTACGAGCAGTACTTC,CASSFYEQYF
TRBJ2-2,few,.,TRBV5-1,TGCGCCAGCAGCGCCGAAAGGGGTTACACCGGGGAGCTGTTTTTT,CASSAERGYTGELFF
TRBJ2-1,few,TRBD2,TRBV5-1,TGCGCCAGCAGCTTTACTAGCGGGAGTTCCCATGAGCAGTTCTTC,CASSFTSGSSHEQFF
TRBJ1-5,.,.,TRBV13,TGTGCCAGCAGCTTAGGGTACGGGCAGAATCAGCCCCAGCATTTT,CASSLGYGQNQPQHF
TRBJ2-1,few,TRBD2,TRBV29-1,TGCAGCGTCTTAGCGGGTAACTACAATGAGCAGTTCTTC,CSVLAGNYNEQFF
TRBJ1-4,few,.,TRBV3-1,TGTGCCAGCAGCCCAGCCATACGTAATGAAAAACTGTTTTTT,CASSPAIRNEKLFF
TRBJ1-1,few,TRBD1,TRBV12-3/TRBV12-4,TGTGCCAGCAGGAGCGGGACAGGACTCTTGAACACTGAAGCTTTCTTT,CASRSGTGLLNTEAFF
TRBJ2-3,.,.,TRBV10-2,TGCGCCAGCACGGTACCAAGCACAGATACGCAGTATTTT,CASTVPSTDTQYF
TRBJ1-1,.,.,TRBV24-1,TGTGCCACCAGTGATCTAGGGACCGCGGCTTTCTTT,CATSDLGTAAFF
TRBJ2-1,.,.,TRBV14,TGTGCCAGCAGCCGGGGTTTAACAGGGCTTCACAATGAGCAGTTCTTC,CASSRGLTGLHNEQFF
TRBJ2-7,.,.,TRBV20-1,TGCAGTGCTAGGAAACGGACCCCTACCACCTACGAGCAGTACTTC,CSARKRTPTTYEQYF
TRBJ2-3,many,TRBD2,TRBV5-1,TGCGCCAGCAGCTTGACTAGCGGGAGGGGAGGCACAGATACGCAGTATTTT,CASSLTSGRGGTDTQYF
TRBJ2-1,.,.,TRBV7-9,TGTGCCAGCAGCCCACGGGTACGGGGGACATCCTACAATGAGCAGTTCTTC,CASSPRVRGTSYNEQFF
TRBJ2-1,.,.,TRBV18,TGTGCCAGCTCACCACCAGCCCAAAGCTCCTACAATGAGCAGTTCTTC,CASSPPAQSSYNEQFF
TRBJ2-3,few,.,TRBV12-3/TRBV12-4,TGTGCCAGCACCCCGGCGGGCACAGATACGCAGTATTTT,CASTPAGTDTQYF
TRBJ2-1,few,.,TRBV12-3/TRBV12-4,TGTGCCAGCAGTTTTCGCGGGGGCGCGTTTGGTGAGCAGTTCTTC,CASSFRGGAFGEQFF
TRBJ2-3,few,TRBD2,TRBV5-1,TGCGCCAGCAGCGGGAGGGGCGCGGGTAGCACAGATACGCAGTATTTT,CASSGRGAGSTDTQYF
TRBJ2-5,few,TRBD2,TRBV12-3/TRBV12-4,TGTGCCAGCAGTAAAGCGGGAGGGCAGGAGACCCAGTACTTC,CASSKAGGQETQYF
TRBJ2-1,.,.,TRBV9,TGTGCCAGCAGCGTAGGGGGGGACACGGACAATGAGCAGTTCTTC,CASSVGGDTDNEQFF
TRBJ2-3,few,.,TRBV5-1,TGCGCCAGCAGCTTGTTGCAGACTAGCACAGATACGCAGTATTTT,CASSLLQTSTDTQYF
TRBJ1-5,.,.,TRBV12-3/TRBV12-4,TGTGCCAGTAGAAAGGGGCGGTATAGCAATCAGCCCCAGCATTTT,CASRKGRYSNQPQHF
TRBJ2-1,few,TRBD2,TRBV10-3,TGTGCCATCAGTGAACTTAGCGGGGGGGACAATGAGCAGTTCTTC,CAISELSGGDNEQFF
TRBJ2-7,.,.,TRBV6-5,TGTGCCAGCAGTTACTCATGGGATAGGGTCTACGAGCAGTACTTC,CASSYSWDRVYEQYF
TRBJ2-2,.,TRBD1,TRBV7-3,TGTGCCAGCAGCTTCGGACAGGGGTGGGAAGTGTCTACCGGGGAGCTGTTTTTT,CASSFGQGWEVSTGELFF
TRBJ2-5,few,.,TRBV7-9,TGTGCCAGCAGCATCAGTCCCCTAGGGGAGGAAGAGACCCAGTACTTC,CASSISPLGEEETQYF
TRBJ2-2,.,.,TRBV2,TGTGCCAGCAGTAATACAGGGCAGCTGTTTTTT,CASSNTGQLFF
TRBJ1-4,.,TRBD1,TRBV18,TGTGCCAGCTCACCCCTTGGACAGGGAGGTGAAAAACTGTTTTTT,CASSPLGQGGEKLFF
TRBJ2-1,.,TRBD2,TRBV25-1,TGTGCCAGCAGTCCCCCGGGGGGGTCCTACAATGAGCAGTTCTTC,CASSPPGGSYNEQFF
TRBJ2-1,.,.,TRBV5-4,TGTGCCAGCAGCTCCCCCAGGGAATCTGAGCAGTTCTTC,CASSSPRESEQFF
TRBJ2-5,few,TRBD1,TRBV2,TGTGCCAGCAAGATGAGTACAGGGGGAGAGACCCAGTACTTC,CASKMSTGGETQYF
TRBJ2-1,.,.,TRBV19,TGTGCCAGTAGTTCGACAGGCAATGAGCAGTTCTTC,CASSSTGNEQFF
TRBJ1-2,.,.,TRBV5-1,TGCGCCAGCAGCTTGGCATTGGTGAACTATGGCTACACCTTC,CASSLALVNYGYTF
TRBJ2-7,.,.,TRBV7-3,TGTGCCAGCAGCTTATCACCAGGGATTGAGCAGTACTTC,CASSLSPGIEQYF
TRBJ2-1,few,.,TRBV20-1,TGCAGTGCTATGCAGCCGAACCCCACCTACAATGAGCAGTTCTTC,CSAMQPNPTYNEQFF
TRBJ1-1,.,.,TRBV7-3,TGTGCCAGCAGGTCTCAAGGGGTTACTGAAGCTTTCTTT,CASRSQGVTEAFF
TRBJ2-1,few,.,TRBV7-6,TGTGCCAGCAGCTTAGCGGGGGGGCTGGTCAATGAGCAGTTCTTC,CASSLAGGLVNEQFF
TRBJ2-1,.,TRBD2,TRBV11-3,TGTGCCAGCAGCACAGGACTAGCGGGAGCTGGGGAGCAGTTCTTC,CASSTGLAGAGEQFF
TRBJ1-5,.,.,TRBV5-1,TGCGCCAGCAGCTTAGGCGGGGCCGGGAGCAATCAGCCCCAGCATTTT,CASSLGGAGSNQPQHF
TRBJ2-1,many,TRBD2,TRBV14,TGTGCCAGCAGCCACCGCCCTCTAGCGGGGCTCCCAAGAGAGCAGTTCTTC,CASSHRPLAGLPREQFF
TRBJ1-1,.,.,TRBV4-3,TGCGCCAGCAGTCCCGGGACACACGACGCTGAAGCTTTCTTT,CASSPGTHDAEAFF
TRBJ1-6,few,.,TRBV12-3/TRBV12-4,TGTGCCAGCAGTTTTGGTAGGGGAAATTCACCCCTCCACTTT,CASSFGRGNSPLHF
TRBJ2-7,few,.,TRBV7-2,TGTGCCAGCAGCCTAAGATACTACGAGCAGTACTTC,CASSLRYYEQYF
TRBJ2-5,few,.,TRBV5-4,TGTGCCAGCAGCCATAGAGGCCCAGGGGAGACCCAGTACTTC,CASSHRGPGETQYF
TRBJ2-1,.,TRBD2,TRBV30,TGTGCCTGGAATCTGCTAGCGGGAGGGCCTGGCAATGAGCAGTTCTTC,CAWNLLAGGPGNEQFF
TRBJ2-2,.,TRBD2,TRBV7-7,TGTGCTAGCAGCCGGACTAGCGTCTACACCGGGGAGCTGTTTTTT,CASSRTSVYTGELFF
TRBJ1-2,few,TRBD1,TRBV29-1,TGCAGCGGGGGACAGCTAAACTATGGCTACACCTTC,CSGGQLNYGYTF
TRBJ2-3,.,.,TRBV29-1,TGCACCTACACCTCAGGCACAGATACGCAGTATTTT,CTYTSGTDTQYF
TRBJ2-1,few,.,TRBV6-2/TRBV6-3,TGTGCCAGCAGTATAACCTCCCTGGGGGGAGGGCAGTTCTTC,CASSITSLGGGQFF
TRBJ1-1,.,.,TRBV29-1,TGCAGCGTTGGAAAGGGAGATGAAGCTTTCTTT,CSVGKGDEAFF